The next 11 T cell receptor beta chains were all read from a single sample in a study of T-cell reconstitution after alpha-beta-depleted transplantation in children. The TCRbeta library incorporated unique molecular identifiers. Using its own MiXCR run on the PCR reads, TCRdb lists one record per CDR3 protein. The sample yields about 500,000 distinct CDR3 sequences, about 33% seen once. This specimen was PBMCs from the stem cell graft donor, taken from the stem cell graft. The receptors here all came from a human donor who donated a stem cell graft to a child with aplastic anemia.

The genes are TRBV15 and TRBJ2-1, with 14 bases aligning to TRBD2. In germline, CDR1 is LNHNV, CDR2 YYDKDF (reference sequence). The CDR3 spans 17 residues. The trim removed 1 base at V and 9 bases at J, leaving 8 bases unmatched. CDR3 loop: CATSRAGGLAGASEQFF. The CDR3 nucleotides are TGTGCCACCAGCAGAGCTGGGGGACTAGCGGGAGCAAGTGAGCAGTTCTTC.

This clonotype was detected a few times. The rearrangement joins TRBV20-1 to TRBJ2-5; D gene uncertain. The length of the CDR3 is 13 residues. Trimming removed 3 bases at V and 3 bases at J, with 11 bases between. In germline, CDR1 is DFQATT, CDR2 SNEGSKA (reference sequence). The CDR3 DNA reads TGCAGTGCTAGTCCGACGGGCAAAGAGACCCAGTACTTC. Encoded protein: CSASPTGKETQYF.

This clonotype has just a few counts. V and J are TRBV7-6 and TRBJ2-7; 10 bases fit TRBD2. After removal of 2 bases from V and 7 bases from J, the junction contained 5 bases not matched to a gene. Germline CDR1 reads SGHVS; CDR2 reads FNYEAQ. CDR3 length: 14 residues. The CDR3 is CASSLLAGAGEQYF. CDR3 bases: TGTGCCAGCAGCTTACTAGCGGGAGCGGGAGAGCAGTACTTC. Full variable domain (rest looked up from reference TRBV7-6 and TRBJ2-7): GAGVSQSPRYKVTKRGQDVALRCDPISGHVSLYWYRQALGQGPEFLTYFNYEAQQDKSGLPNDRFSAERPEGSISTLTIQRTEQRDSAMYRCASSLLAGAGEQYFGPGTRLTVT.

J is TRBJ2-1 and V is TRBV12-5; TRBD2 agrees at 10 bases. The CDR3 has 18 amino acids. V was pared by 6 bases and J by 2 bases, with 13 bases of the junction left unmatched. Germline V gives CDR1 LGHNT, CDR2 FRNRAP. CDR3 in amino acids: CASGAGHLAGVTYNEQFF. The CDR3 DNA reads TGTGCTAGTGGCGCGGGACATCTAGCGGGAGTCACCTACAATGAGCAGTTCTTC.

The chain combines TRBV7-2 with TRBJ2-1; no firm D call. CDR1 and CDR2 from the germline V gene are SGHTA and FQGNSA. The CDR3 sequence is 14 residues long. V lost 6 bases and J lost 9, with 18 bases in between. Written as DNA, the CDR3 is TGTGCCAGCAGTTTACGGGCCCGCGCAGGTGAGCAGTTCTTC. It codes for CASSLRARAGEQFF.

V usage is TRBV6-5 and J usage is TRBJ1-2, with D unresolved. This CDR3 region has 12 residues. Germline V gene sequence: CDR1 MNHEY, CDR2 SVGAGI. V was shortened by 5 bases and J by 8 bases, with 12 bases between the two germline ends. The CDR3 here is CASSQNREGYTF. The CDR3, as DNA: TGTGCCAGCAGTCAGAACCGTGAGGGCTACACCTTC.

The rearrangement links TRBV6-1 to TRBJ1-1; TRBD1 agrees at 7 bases. Germline CDR1 reads MNHNS; CDR2 reads SASEGT. There are 13 residues in the CDR3. Germline trimming cut 9 bases from V and 1 base from J; bases unmatched to any gene: 5. The CDR3 nucleotides read TGTGCCAGTCTCGGACAGGCGAACACTGAAGCTTTCTTT. As protein: CASLGQANTEAFF.

This clonotype was seen only a few times. The chain recombines TRBV5-1 with TRBJ1-4; no firm D call. Germline CDR1 and CDR2: SGHRS and YFSETQ. This CDR3 spans 14 amino acids. The V and J ends lost 4 bases and 3 bases respectively, with 10 bases between them. The CDR3 sequence: CASSPQASNEKLFF. DNA for the CDR3: TGCGCCAGCAGCCCTCAGGCTTCTAATGAAAAACTGTTTTTT.

The chain employs TRBV12-3 or TRBV12-4 and TRBJ1-1, with D unresolved. CDR3 length: 14 residues. V gave up 5 bases and J gave up 0 bases, with 10 bases separating them. Here the CDR3 DNA reads TGTGCCAGCAGTGTGAACAGCTTGAACACTGAAGCTTTCTTT. Protein sequence: CASSVNSLNTEAFF.

This clonotype was seen once. V and J are TRBV20-1 and TRBJ2-2; D is possibly TRBD2 (6 bases). The CDR3 length is 16 residues. V lost 0 bases to trimming and J lost 8 bases, with 19 bases between them. Germline lookup yields CDR1 DFQATT and CDR2 SNEGSKA (reference sequence). DNA of the CDR3: TGCAGTGCTAGAGATTTACTAGCCCAGAGAACTGGGGAGCTGTTTTTT. Its translation: CSARDLLAQRTGELFF.

The chain employs TRBV21-1 and TRBJ2-1; the tabulated D call, TRBD1, remains unverified against the DNA. TRBV21-1 represents a pseudogene. This CDR3 has 16 residues. The CDR3 DNA sequence: TGTGCCAGCAGCCAGACGGGGGAGGACCCCTACAATGAGCAGTTCTTC. The encoded protein is CASSQTGEDPYNEQFF.